These 27 T cell receptor beta chains came from one sample sequenced in a study of early T cells in non-severe SARS-CoV-2 infection. TCRdb re-called the 5' RACE reads through MiXCR, storing one row per CDR3 protein. The sample holds 49,000 or so distinct CDR3 sequences, under 7% seen once. The source material was whole blood, sampled at baseline. Source of these receptors: an adult who was a healthcare worker with PCR-confirmed SARS-CoV-2 infection or an uninfected control (not recorded which).

This clonotype was counted between two and nine times. The J gene is TRBJ2-7, the V gene TRBV7-2, with D possibly being TRBD2 (5 bases). CDR3 length equals 14 residues. Germline loops: CDR1 SGHTA, CDR2 FQGNSA. Trimming removed 1 base at V and 5 bases at J, with 12 bases between. CDR3 sequence: CASSLDSLADEQYF. CDR3 nucleotides: TGTGCCAGCAGCTTAGACAGCCTAGCAGACGAGCAGTACTTC.

This clonotype has ten or more counts. This chain uses TRBV7-2 with TRBJ2-1; TRBD2 aligns across 9 bases. The CDR3 is 17 residues long. Germline loops: CDR1 SGHTA, CDR2 FQGNSA. Unmatched junction bases numbered 7, after V lost 0 bases and J lost 4 bases. CDR3 in amino acids: CASSLALRRGGYNEQFF. CDR3 sequence (DNA): TGTGCCAGCAGCTTAGCGCTCCGGCGGGGGGGGTACAATGAGCAGTTCTTC.

The gene calls are TRBV30 and TRBJ2-3; D perhaps matches TRBD1 (5 bases). The CDR3 covers 12 residues. Trimming cost V 3 bases and J 8 bases, with 12 bases left between them. The V gene's germline CDR1 is GTSNPN and CDR2 SVGIG (reference sequence). CDR3 DNA sequence: TGTGCCTGGAGCGGGCAGGGTCCTACGCAGTATTTT. Translation gives CAWSGQGPTQYF.

This clonotype was seen ten or more times. The V and J genes are TRBV12-5 and TRBJ2-1, with D possibly TRBD2 on 5 matching bases. The CDR3 length is 16 residues. Germline V gives CDR1 LGHNT, CDR2 FRNRAP. Trimming took 3 bases from V and 4 from J, leaving 16 bases between them. The CDR3 spells CASGFGVGLSYNEQFF. DNA of the CDR3: TGTGCTAGTGGTTTCGGGGTGGGCCTCTCGTACAATGAGCAGTTCTTC.

J is TRBJ2-5 and V is TRBV4-3; 7 nucleotides match TRBD1. The CDR3 extends over 16 amino acids. V was clipped by 1 base and J by 0 bases; unmatched bases: 5. Per the germline V gene, CDR1 is LGHNA and CDR2 is YSLEER. CDR3 in amino acids: CASSQVTTGDQETQYF. Written as DNA, the CDR3 is TGCGCCAGCAGCCAAGTCACTACAGGGGACCAAGAGACCCAGTACTTC.

The CDR3 nucleotides read TGCAGCGTTGAGGGGAGGACAGGGGTTGGAGATACGCAGTATTTT. Amino acids: CSVEGRTGVGDTQYF. The chain joins TRBV29-1 to TRBJ2-3; TRBD1 matches at 9 bases. Germline CDR1 and CDR2: SQVTM and ANQGSEA. This CDR3 has 15 amino acids. The trim removed 3 bases at V and 5 bases at J, leaving 9 bases unmatched.

This clonotype was picked up many times. The chain recombines TRBV30 with TRBJ2-7, with 7 positions matching TRBD1. The J segment lost 7 bases and the V segment lost 3 bases, leaving 9 bases of the junction unmatched. Germline CDR1 GTSNPN, CDR2 SVGIG (reference sequence). The CDR3 contains 13 residues. The CDR3 is CAWSYKGAREQYF. The CDR3 nucleotides are TGTGCCTGGAGCTACAAGGGGGCAAGGGAGCAGTACTTC.

This clonotype was observed many times. This rearrangement joins TRBV5-1 to TRBJ2-5; TRBD1 might be the D (6 bases). The CDR3 loop spans 16 amino acids. Germline CDR1 reads SGHRS; CDR2 reads YFSETQ. Deletions cut 4 bases from V and 4 bases from J, with 20 bases between. DNA of the CDR3: TGCGCCAGCAGCCCCCGCCGGCACAGGGAAGGAGAGACCCAGTACTTC. Translation gives CASSPRRHREGETQYF.

This clonotype was counted many times. This chain connects TRBV6-1 to TRBJ1-2, with D unclear. The CDR3 has 12 amino acids. CDR1 is MNHNS, CDR2 SASEGT, per germline. V dropped 4 bases and J dropped 6 bases, with 9 bases sitting between them. The CDR3 coding sequence is TGTGCCAGCAGTGGTTCCCTAAATGGCTACACCTTC. This sequence encodes CASSGSLNGYTF.

This clonotype was found a few times. This rearrangement joins TRBV7-2 to TRBJ1-5; unclear D gene. The V end was cut by 1 base, the J end by 2 bases, with 9 bases between. The CDR3 covers 15 residues. Germline V gene lookup returns CDR1 SGHTA and CDR2 FQGNSA. The CDR3 loop is CASSLVGNGNQPQHF. The CDR3, as DNA: TGTGCCAGCAGCTTAGTAGGGAATGGCAATCAGCCCCAGCATTTT.

This clonotype was seen many times. The rearrangement joins TRBV6-5 to TRBJ2-7; 12 nucleotides align to TRBD1. Germline CDR1 MNHEY, CDR2 SVGAGI. V lost 6 bases, J lost 6 bases, and 6 bases stayed unmatched. The CDR3 covers 14 residues. As DNA, the CDR3 is TGTGCCAGCAGCACGGGACAGGGGGCAGCCGAGCAGTACTTC. Translated, it gives CASSTGQGAAEQYF.

This clonotype was recorded a few times. The rearrangement uses TRBV25-1 and TRBJ2-1; TRBD1 aligns across 9 bases. V lost 5 bases and J lost 6; bases outside the gene matches: 8. This CDR3 spans 15 amino acids. Per the germline V gene, CDR1 is MGHDK and CDR2 is SYGVNS. In nucleotides, the CDR3 is TGTGCCAGCAGTAAGTCCGGGACAGGGAGCAATGAGCAGTTCTTC. Translating it yields CASSKSGTGSNEQFF.

This clonotype was seen repeatedly, ten times or more. The chain carries TRBV5-1 and TRBJ1-1; D gene uncertain. V dropped 1 base and J dropped 4 bases, with 8 bases sitting between them. The CDR3 consists of 13 residues. The germline V gene has CDR1 SGHRS and CDR2 YFSETQ. The CDR3 nucleotides are TGCGCCAGCAGCTTGATGGTAGGCACTGAAGCTTTCTTT. Protein: CASSLMVGTEAFF.

This clonotype turned up a few times. This chain links TRBV12-3 or TRBV12-4 with TRBJ2-3, with 9 bases that match TRBD1. After removal of 7 bases from V and 3 bases from J, the junction contained 5 bases not matched to a gene. The CDR3 sequence is 14 residues long. Here the CDR3 reads CASKKTGGTDTQYF. The CDR3 DNA follows: TGTGCCAGCAAGAAGACAGGGGGAACAGATACGCAGTATTTT.

This clonotype came up many times. The chain has TRBV7-6 and TRBJ1-2; D call uncertain. Germline values: CDR1 SGHVS, CDR2 FNYEAQ. The CDR3 runs 14 residues. Trimming took off 5 bases at V and 6 bases at J, with 16 bases between the two ends. Here the CDR3 DNA reads TGTGCCAGCAGCCCGACCTTATTAACTGATGGCTACACCTTC. It translates to CASSPTLLTDGYTF.

This chain joins TRBV19 and TRBJ2-2, with a possible D match to TRBD1 (7 bases). The V gene's germline CDR1 is LNHDA and CDR2 SQIVND (reference sequence). The V end was cut by 8 bases, the J end by 1 base, with 14 bases between. This CDR3 comprises 15 residues. The CDR3 region has the DNA TGTGCCAGTTCTAGCCAGGGGGGGAACACCGGGGAGCTGTTTTTT. This sequence encodes CASSSQGGNTGELFF.

This clonotype has a count of ten or more. The J gene is TRBJ1-5, the V gene TRBV7-9; 8 bases match TRBD1. The CDR3 has 16 residues. Germline V gene sequence: CDR1 SEHNR, CDR2 FQNEAQ (reference sequence). V was pared by 5 bases and J by 0 bases, with 6 bases of the junction left unmatched. CDR3: CASSTYRGTSNQPQHF. As DNA, the CDR3 is TGTGCCAGCAGCACCTACAGGGGGACTAGCAATCAGCCCCAGCATTTT. The variable domain in full, with the rest retrieved from reference TRBV7-9 and TRBJ1-5, is DTGVSQNPRHKITKRGQNVTFRCDPISEHNRLYWYRQTLGQGPEFLTYFQNEAQLEKSRLLSDRFSAERPKGSFSTLEIQRTEQGDSAMYLCASSTYRGTSNQPQHFGDGTRLSIL.

This clonotype was observed a few times. V usage is TRBV4-1 and J usage is TRBJ1-4; D not resolved. CDR3 length equals 14 residues. Trimming stripped 4 bases from V and 0 bases from J, with 6 bases between. In germline, CDR1 is MGHRA, CDR2 YSYEKL. The CDR3 DNA is TGCGCCAGCAGCCTGACAACAACTAATGAAAAACTGTTTTTT. Protein: CASSLTTTNEKLFF.

This clonotype was counted many times. The rearrangement uses TRBV6-2 or TRBV6-3 and TRBJ2-7, with 7 bases aligning to TRBD2. Germline V gives CDR1 MNHEY, CDR2 SVGEGT. V was clipped by 5 bases and J by 0 bases; unmatched bases: 7. This CDR3 contains 15 residues. The CDR3 sequence is CASSRSGVVSYEQYF. In DNA, the CDR3 is TGTGCCAGCAGTCGGAGCGGGGTTGTCTCCTACGAGCAGTACTTC.

The sample holds many counts of this clonotype. The V and J genes are TRBV10-3 and TRBJ2-2; 9 nucleotides align to TRBD1. Per the germline V gene, CDR1 is ENHRY and CDR2 is SYGVKD. CDR3 length equals 14 residues. The V gene end was trimmed by 6 bases and the J gene end by 6 bases; junction bases not matched to a gene: 5. The chain's CDR3 is CAISLDRGSGELFF. The CDR3 coding sequence is TGTGCCATCAGCCTGGACAGGGGATCCGGGGAGCTGTTTTTT.

About this clonotype itself: Possible read error: a much larger clone is one base away. The J gene is TRBJ2-3, the V gene TRBV5-1, with 9 bases identical to TRBD1. The CDR3 extends over 16 amino acids. The germline V gene has CDR1 SGHRS and CDR2 YFSETQ. The V and J ends lost 6 bases and 2 bases, in that order; junction bases with no gene match: 10. The CDR3 DNA follows: TGCGCCAGCACCCCCTCGGGACAGGGTAACACAGATACGCAGTATTTT. Its protein is CASTPSGQGNTDTQYF.

This clonotype has just a few counts. The rearrangement uses TRBV5-1 and TRBJ2-1; D not certain. Germline V CDR1 and CDR2: SGHRS, YFSETQ. This CDR3 is 12 amino acids long. V lost 5 bases, J lost 8 bases, and 11 bases lay in between. CDR3 bases: TGCGCCAGCAGTTCCGTCGGAGATGAGCAGTTCTTC. Translating gives CASSSVGDEQFF.

This rearrangement joins TRBV3-1 to TRBJ2-3; tentative D call: TRBD2 (7 bases). Deletions cut 1 base from V and 2 bases from J, with 13 bases between. The CDR3 has 16 amino acids. Germline CDR1 reads LGHDT; CDR2 reads YNNKEL (reference sequence). The CDR3 nucleotides read TGTGCCAGCAGCCAAGGAGAGGGGGGGAACACAGATACGCAGTATTTT. Amino acid sequence: CASSQGEGGNTDTQYF.

Many counts were recorded for this clonotype. This chain uses TRBV7-2 with TRBJ1-1; no clear D. Germline values: CDR1 SGHTA, CDR2 FQGNSA. V shed 1 base and J shed 1 base, with 10 bases lying between them. The CDR3 is made up of 15 amino acids. Here the CDR3 DNA reads TGTGCCAGCAGCTTAGATCTCCCACCGAACACTGAAGCTTTCTTT. Protein sequence: CASSLDLPPNTEAFF.

J is TRBJ2-5 and V is TRBV20-1; D not resolved. V dropped 6 bases and J dropped 8 bases, with 13 bases sitting between them. This CDR3 is built from 11 residues. The germline CDR1 and CDR2 sequences are DFQATT and SNEGSKA (reference sequence). CDR3 nucleotide sequence: TGCAGTGCAGCACCGTCTGTCACCCAGTACTTC. Residues: CSAAPSVTQYF.

This clonotype was observed a few times. A read error may account for a junction end that differs from germline. The CDR3 region is CASSLVGGNEQLF. The DNA for the CDR3 is TGTGCCAGCAGCTTAGTTGGGGGTAATGAGCAGCTCTTC. The J gene is TRBJ2-1, the V gene TRBV7-2; D may correspond to TRBD1 or TRBD2 (5 bases each). CDR1 SGHTA and CDR2 FQGNSA come from the germline V gene. This CDR3 region has 13 residues.

This clonotype was observed a handful of times. V is TRBV19 and J is TRBJ1-5; TRBD1 matches 7 bases. In germline, CDR1 is LNHDA, CDR2 SQIVND (reference sequence). The CDR3 is 15 residues long. With V trimmed by 3 bases and J by 0 bases, 2 bases remained unmatched. This chain's CDR3 is CASSIRGDSNQPQHF. CDR3 DNA sequence: TGTGCCAGTAGTATCAGGGGGGATAGCAATCAGCCCCAGCATTTT.